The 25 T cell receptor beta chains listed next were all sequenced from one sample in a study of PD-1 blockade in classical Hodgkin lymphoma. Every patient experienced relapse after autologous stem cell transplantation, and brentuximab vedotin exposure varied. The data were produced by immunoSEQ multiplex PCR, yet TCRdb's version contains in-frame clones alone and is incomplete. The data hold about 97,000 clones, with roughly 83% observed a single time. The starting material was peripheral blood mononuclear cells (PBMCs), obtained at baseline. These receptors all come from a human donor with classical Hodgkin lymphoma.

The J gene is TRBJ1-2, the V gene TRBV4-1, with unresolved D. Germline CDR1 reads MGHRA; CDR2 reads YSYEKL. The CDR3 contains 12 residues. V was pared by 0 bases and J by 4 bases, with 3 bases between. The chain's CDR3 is CASSQDGYGYTF. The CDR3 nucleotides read TGCGCCAGCAGCCAAGATGGCTATGGCTACACCTTC.

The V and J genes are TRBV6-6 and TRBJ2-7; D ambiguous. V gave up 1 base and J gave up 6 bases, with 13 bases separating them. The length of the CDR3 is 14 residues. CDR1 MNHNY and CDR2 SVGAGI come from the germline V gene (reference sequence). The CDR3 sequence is CASSYLGLVAEQYF. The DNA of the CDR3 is TGTGCCAGCAGTTACTTAGGGTTAGTTGCCGAGCAGTACTTC.

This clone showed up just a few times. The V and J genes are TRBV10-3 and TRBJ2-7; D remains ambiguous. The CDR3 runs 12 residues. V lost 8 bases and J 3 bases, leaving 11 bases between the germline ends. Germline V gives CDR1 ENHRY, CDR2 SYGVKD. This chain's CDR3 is CAIGVPSYEQYF. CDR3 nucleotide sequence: TGTGCCATCGGGGTCCCGAGCTACGAGCAGTACTTC.

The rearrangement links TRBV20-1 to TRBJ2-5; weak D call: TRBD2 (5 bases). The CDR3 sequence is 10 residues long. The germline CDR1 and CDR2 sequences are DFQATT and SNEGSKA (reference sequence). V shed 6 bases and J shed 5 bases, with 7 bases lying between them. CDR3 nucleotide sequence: TGCAGTGCCCCGGGGGAGACCCAGTACTTC. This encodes CSAPGETQYF.

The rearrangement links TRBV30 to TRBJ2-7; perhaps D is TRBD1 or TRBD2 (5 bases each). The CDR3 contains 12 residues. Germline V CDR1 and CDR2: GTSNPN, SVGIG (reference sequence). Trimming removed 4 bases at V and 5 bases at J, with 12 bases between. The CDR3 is CAWKRGRDEQYF. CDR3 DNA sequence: TGTGCCTGGAAGAGGGGACGGGACGAGCAGTACTTC.

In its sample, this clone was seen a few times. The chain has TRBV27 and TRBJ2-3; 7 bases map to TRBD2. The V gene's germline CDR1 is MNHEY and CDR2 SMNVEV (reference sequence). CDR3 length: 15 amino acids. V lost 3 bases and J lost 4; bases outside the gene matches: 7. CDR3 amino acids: CASSFGGSYADTQYF. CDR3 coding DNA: TGTGCCAGCAGTTTCGGCGGGAGTTACGCAGATACGCAGTATTTT.

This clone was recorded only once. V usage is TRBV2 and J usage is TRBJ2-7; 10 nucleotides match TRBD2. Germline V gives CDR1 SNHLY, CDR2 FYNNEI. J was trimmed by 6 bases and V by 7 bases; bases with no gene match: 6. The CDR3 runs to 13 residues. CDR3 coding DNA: TGTGCCAGCATCCCTAGCGGGAGTTCCGAGCAGTACTTC. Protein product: CASIPSGSSEQYF.

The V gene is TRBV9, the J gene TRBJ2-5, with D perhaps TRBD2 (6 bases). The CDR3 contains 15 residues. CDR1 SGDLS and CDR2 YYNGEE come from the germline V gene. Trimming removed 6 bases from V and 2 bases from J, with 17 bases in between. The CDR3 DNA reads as TGTGCCAGCACACCGGGACTGTCATTTCAAGAGACCCAGTACTTC. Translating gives CASTPGLSFQETQYF.

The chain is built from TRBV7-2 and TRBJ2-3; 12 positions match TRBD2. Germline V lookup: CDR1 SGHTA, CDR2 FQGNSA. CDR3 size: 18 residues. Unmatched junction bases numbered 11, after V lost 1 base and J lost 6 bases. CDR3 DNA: TGTGCCAGCAGCTTAGTCGTCCCTAGCGGGAGGGCAGGGGATACGCAGTATTTT. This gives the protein CASSLVVPSGRAGDTQYF.

Written as DNA, the CDR3 is TGTGCCAGCAGCTTAGAGGTGGCGTCAGATACGCAGTATTTT. Protein sequence: CASSLEVASDTQYF. The chain has TRBV7-7 and TRBJ2-3; D gene unclear. CDR1 and CDR2 from the germline V gene are SSHAT and FNYEAQ (reference sequence). There are 14 residues in the CDR3. V was clipped by 1 base and J by 4 bases, with 9 bases between them.

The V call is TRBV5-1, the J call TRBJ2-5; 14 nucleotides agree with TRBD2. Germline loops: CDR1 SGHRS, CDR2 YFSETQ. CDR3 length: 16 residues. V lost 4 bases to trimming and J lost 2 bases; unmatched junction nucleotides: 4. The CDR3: CASSAGLAGGQETQYF. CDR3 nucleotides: TGCGCCAGCAGCGCCGGACTAGCGGGAGGTCAAGAGACCCAGTACTTC.

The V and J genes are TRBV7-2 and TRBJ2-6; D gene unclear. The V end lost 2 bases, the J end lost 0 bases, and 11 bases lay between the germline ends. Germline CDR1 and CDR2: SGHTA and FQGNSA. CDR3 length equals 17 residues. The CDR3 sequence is CASSLRSGSSGANVLTF. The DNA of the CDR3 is TGTGCCAGCAGCTTACGGTCAGGAAGCTCTGGGGCCAACGTCCTGACTTTC. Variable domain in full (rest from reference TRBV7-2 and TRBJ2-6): GAGVSQSPSNKVTEKGKDVELRCDPISGHTALYWYRQSLGQGLEFLIYFQGNSAPDKSGLPSDRFSAERTGGSVSTLTIQRTQQEDSAVYLCASSLRSGSSGANVLTFGAGSRLTVL.

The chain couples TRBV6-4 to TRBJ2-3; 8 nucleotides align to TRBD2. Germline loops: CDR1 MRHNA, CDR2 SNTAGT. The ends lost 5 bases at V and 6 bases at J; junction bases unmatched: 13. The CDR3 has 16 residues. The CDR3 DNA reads TGTGCCAGCAGTCCCCTGGCGGGAGGAGGAAGGGATACGCAGTATTTT. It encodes CASSPLAGGGRDTQYF.

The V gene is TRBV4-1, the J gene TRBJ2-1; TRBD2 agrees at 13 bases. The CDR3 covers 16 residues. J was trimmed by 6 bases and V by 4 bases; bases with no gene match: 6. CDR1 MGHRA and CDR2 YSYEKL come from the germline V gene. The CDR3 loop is CASSPAGLAGVNEQFF. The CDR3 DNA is TGCGCCAGCAGCCCAGCAGGACTAGCGGGAGTCAATGAGCAGTTCTTC.

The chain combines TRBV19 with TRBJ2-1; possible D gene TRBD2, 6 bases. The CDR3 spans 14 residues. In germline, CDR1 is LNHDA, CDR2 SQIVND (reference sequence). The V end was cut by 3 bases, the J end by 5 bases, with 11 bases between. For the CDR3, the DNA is TGTGCCAGTAGTATCTCCTGGACTAACAATGAGCAGTTCTTC. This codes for CASSISWTNNEQFF.

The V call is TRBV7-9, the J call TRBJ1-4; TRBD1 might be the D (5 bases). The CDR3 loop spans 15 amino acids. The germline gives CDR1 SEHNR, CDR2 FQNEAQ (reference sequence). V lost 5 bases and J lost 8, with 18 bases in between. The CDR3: CASSNRHWEGEKLFF. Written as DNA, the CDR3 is TGTGCCAGCAGCAATAGGCACTGGGAGGGGGAAAAACTGTTTTTT.

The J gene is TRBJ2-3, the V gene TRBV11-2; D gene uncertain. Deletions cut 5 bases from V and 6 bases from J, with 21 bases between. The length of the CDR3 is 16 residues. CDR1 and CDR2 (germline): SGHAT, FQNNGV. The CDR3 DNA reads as TGTGCCAGCAGCCCAGATATCACCCTGAGGCGGGATACGCAGTATTTT. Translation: CASSPDITLRRDTQYF.

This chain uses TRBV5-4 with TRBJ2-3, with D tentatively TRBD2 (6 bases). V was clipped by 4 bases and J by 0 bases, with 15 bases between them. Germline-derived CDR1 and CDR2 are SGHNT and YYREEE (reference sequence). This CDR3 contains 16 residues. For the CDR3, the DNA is TGTGCCAGCAGCCTTCTCGGGGGATCTAGCACAGATACGCAGTATTTT. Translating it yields CASSLLGGSSTDTQYF.

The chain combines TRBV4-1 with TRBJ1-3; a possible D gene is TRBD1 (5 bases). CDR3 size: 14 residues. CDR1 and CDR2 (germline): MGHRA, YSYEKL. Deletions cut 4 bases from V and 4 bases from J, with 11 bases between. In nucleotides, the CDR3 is TGCGCCAGCAGCCGCCAGGGAGGAGGAAACACCATATATTTT. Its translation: CASSRQGGGNTIYF.

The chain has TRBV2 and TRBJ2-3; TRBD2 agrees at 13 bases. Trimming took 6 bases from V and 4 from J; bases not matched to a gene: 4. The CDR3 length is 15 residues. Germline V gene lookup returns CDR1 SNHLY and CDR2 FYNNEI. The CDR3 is CASSGLAGASDTQYF. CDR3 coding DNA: TGTGCCAGCAGCGGACTAGCGGGAGCGTCAGATACGCAGTATTTT.

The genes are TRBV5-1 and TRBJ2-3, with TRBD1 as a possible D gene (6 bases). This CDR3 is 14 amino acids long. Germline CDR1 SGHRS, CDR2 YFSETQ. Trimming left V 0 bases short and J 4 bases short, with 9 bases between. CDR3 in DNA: TGCGCCAGCAGCTTGGACAGGGTTTCAGATACGCAGTATTTT. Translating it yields CASSLDRVSDTQYF. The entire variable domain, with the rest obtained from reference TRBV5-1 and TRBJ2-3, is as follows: KAGVTQTPRYLIKTRGQQVTLSCSPISGHRSVSWYQQTPGQGLQFLFEYFSETQRNKGNFPGRFSGRQFSNSRSEMNVSTLELGDSALYLCASSLDRVSDTQYFGPGTRLTVL.

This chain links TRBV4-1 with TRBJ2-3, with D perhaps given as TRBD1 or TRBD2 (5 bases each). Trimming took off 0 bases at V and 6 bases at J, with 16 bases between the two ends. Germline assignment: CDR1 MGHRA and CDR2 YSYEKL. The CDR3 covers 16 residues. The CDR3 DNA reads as TGCGCCAGCAGCCAAGAAGGGGACGCAACCGGGGATACGCAGTATTTT. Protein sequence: CASSQEGDATGDTQYF.

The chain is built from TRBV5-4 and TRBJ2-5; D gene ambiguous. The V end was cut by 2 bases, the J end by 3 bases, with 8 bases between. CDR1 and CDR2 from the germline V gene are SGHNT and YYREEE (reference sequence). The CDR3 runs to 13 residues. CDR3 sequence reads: CASSFWQKETQYF. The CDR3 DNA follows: TGTGCCAGCAGCTTCTGGCAGAAAGAGACCCAGTACTTC. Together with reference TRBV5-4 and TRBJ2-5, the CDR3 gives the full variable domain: ETGVTQSPTHLIKTRGQQVTLRCSSQSGHNTVSWYQQALGQGPQFIFQYYREEENGRGNFPPRFSGLQFPNYSSELNVNALELDDSALYLCASSFWQKETQYFGPGTRLLVL.

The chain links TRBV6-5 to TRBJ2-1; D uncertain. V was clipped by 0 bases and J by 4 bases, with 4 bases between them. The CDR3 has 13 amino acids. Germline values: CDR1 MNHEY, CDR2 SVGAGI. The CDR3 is CASSYSIYNEQFF. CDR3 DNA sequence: TGTGCCAGCAGTTACTCGATATACAATGAGCAGTTCTTC.

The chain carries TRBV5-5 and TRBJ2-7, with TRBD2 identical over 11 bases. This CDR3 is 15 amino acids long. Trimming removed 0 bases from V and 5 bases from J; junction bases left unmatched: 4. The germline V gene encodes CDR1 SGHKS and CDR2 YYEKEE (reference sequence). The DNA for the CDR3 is TGTGCCAGCAGCTTGGTGGGACTAGCGGCCGACGAGCAGTACTTC. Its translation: CASSLVGLAADEQYF.